This T cell receptor beta chain was recovered during a study of response to subunit inactivated influenza vaccine. TCRdb re-analysed the RT-PCR reads in MiXCR, keeping a single row per CDR3 protein. This sample yields roughly 650,000 distinct CDR3 sequences, of which roughly 14% are seen a single time; around a tenth belongs to the top ten. Whole-study findings and limits: Each seasonal influenza vaccination, the authors suggested, recruits few new T cells.

A single count supports this clonotype. Its matching antigen is unknown. In germline, CDR1 is MDHEN, CDR2 SYDVKM. The CDR3 totals 15 residues. V gave up 7 bases and J gave up 10 bases, with 22 bases separating them. The specimen was PBMCs from blood, collected 12 days after vaccination. V gene TRBV28 combines with J gene TRBJ2-2; D uncertain. This clonotype was obtained from a man aged 50-60 years who received an inactivated influenza vaccine. This chain's CDR3 is CASTLTRTLTQELFF. CDR3 coding DNA: TGTGCCAGCACCCTGACAAGGACCCTTACGCAGGAGCTGTTTTTT.